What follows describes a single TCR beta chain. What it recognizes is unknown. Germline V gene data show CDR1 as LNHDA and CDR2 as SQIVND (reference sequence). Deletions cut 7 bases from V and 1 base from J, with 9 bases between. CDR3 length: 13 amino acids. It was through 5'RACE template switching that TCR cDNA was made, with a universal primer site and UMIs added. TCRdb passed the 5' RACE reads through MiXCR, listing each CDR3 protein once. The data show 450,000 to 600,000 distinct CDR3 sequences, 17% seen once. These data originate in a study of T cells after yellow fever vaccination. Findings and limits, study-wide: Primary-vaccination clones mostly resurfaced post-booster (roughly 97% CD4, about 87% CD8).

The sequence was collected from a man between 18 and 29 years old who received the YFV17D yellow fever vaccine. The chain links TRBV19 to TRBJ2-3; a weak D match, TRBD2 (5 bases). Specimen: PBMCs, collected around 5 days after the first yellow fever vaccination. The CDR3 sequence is CASNEAGTDTQYF. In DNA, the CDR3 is TGTGCCAGTAATGAAGCGGGCACAGATACGCAGTATTTT.